Sequencing of this T cell receptor (beta chain) was carried out in a study of T cells in Graves' hyperthyroidism and ophthalmopathy (dated 2019 in TCRdb). Study-level background: Peripheral blood was collected at initial diagnosis, before any treatment. To identify TCR V-J signatures that set the groups apart, the researchers used a discovery cohort of 100 patients, made up of 40 to 45 with Graves' ophthalmopathy and around 58 with stable Graves' hyperthyroidism. The approximately 95 discovery patients were divided at random into training and test sets in a 7:3 ratio. After blood sampling, hyperthyroidism patients were treated with methimazole at a starting dose of 30 mg daily, and ophthalmopathy patients were treated with high-dose intravenous methylprednisolone. Prospective prediction of ophthalmopathy was tested in an independent validation cohort consisting of 18 to 20 hyperthyroidism patients and some 17 patients who later progressed to ophthalmopathy. Thyroid tissue and blood T-cell repertoires from about six Graves' hyperthyroidism patients were also compared in the study. According to the paper, TCR Vbeta CDR3 sequencing was carried out on 120 to 150 peripheral blood samples, which came from more than 40 ophthalmopathy, around 75 hyperthyroidism and some 17 progressor patients.

Ophthalmopathy patients had moderately to severely active disease, with a Clinical Activity Score of 3 or more, a NOSPECS grade of 4 or more, and a disease duration of less than 3 months. Patients with uncontrolled infections, other autoimmune diseases, pregnancy or lactation were excluded. Clinical symptoms, serum thyroxine and TRAb, thyroid ultrasound, and orbital computed tomography formed the basis for the diagnoses. Ficoll-Paque density gradient centrifugation was used to isolate PBMCs from approximately 10 ml of fresh peripheral blood. Total RNA was extracted using Trizol reagent, and RNA quality was assessed on an Agilent 2100 Bioanalyzer. The TCR beta CDR3 regions were amplified from the RNA transcripts. The first round of RT-PCR for the TCR CDR3 was performed with the HTBI primer set and the Qiagen OneStep RT-PCR kit. Libraries were constructed in a second round of multiplex PCR, after which size selection and purification were carried out. Sequencing of the libraries was done on an Illumina HiSeq2000 using paired-end 100 bp reads. In the source study's methods: Raw data were processed with SOAPnuke, discarding reads with adapters, uncalled bases, mean Phred below 15, or no exact constant-primer or identifier match. COPE v1.2.5 was used to merge high-quality paired reads, and clonotypes were defined as unique nucleotide sequences. Clonotypes were aligned to IMGT TRBV, TRBD and TRBJ reference segments using MiTCR v1.1. The analysis included only V-J combinations with a frequency above 0.0001, which together covered around 99% of the repertoires. The TCS score was defined as F50 (clonal expansion) divided by E x V (chaos), with BLOSUM62-based TCRdist calculated between CDR3 peptides within each V-J. Welch's t-statistics and random forest reduced some 510 V-J features to 13, which were used in a naive Bayes classifier (R e1071). The public reads were reanalyzed by TCRdb: fastp trimming at Q25, MiXCR alignment, in-frame beta chains only. Every CDR3 protein is listed once, alongside the most common genes and DNA of its rows. The V and J calls and clone size are TCRdb's, not the authors'. The sample table records hundreds of thousands of distinct CDR3 sequences; about 20% of these occur just once. The biggest ten clones account for over 45% of the sample.

On the study overall, not on this receptor specifically: Most expanded thyroid clonotypes (frequency above 0.001) were also detected in blood, suggesting blood repertoires may reflect thyroid immune responses. In cross-validation, a model built on a 13 V-J signature told ophthalmopathy apart from stable hyperthyroidism with under 90% sensitivity and 81% to 82% specificity, and in testing the same model reached 80%/75%. Sample size was not statistically predetermined, and blinding of investigators to group allocation was not performed. In validation, progression to ophthalmopathy was predicted by the model with more than 65% sensitivity and 72% to 85% specificity, a median of around 5.9 months before onset.

This clonotype was seen only a few times. Its antigen remains undetermined. No quality values exist for individual bases; no much larger clone is one base distant. Looking up the germline V gene yields CDR1 MDHEN and CDR2 SYDVKM. The junction shows trimming of 6 bases on V and 0 bases on J, plus 8 bases between the germline ends. The CDR3 numbers 13 residues from cysteine through phenylalanine. Left in the record is the CDR3 DNA by itself, 39 bases read in frame from the first base. This sequence uses TRBV28 and TRBJ1-2, with no confidently assigned D gene. The source is a man in his forties with Graves' ophthalmopathy. Specimen: blood. The CDR3 sequence is CASSPNPNYGYTF. The DNA is TGTGCCAGCAGCCCTAACCCTAACTATGGCTACACCTTC.